This TCR beta chain was retrieved from a study of monozygotic twins with inflammatory bowel disease. The length of the CDR3 is 13 residues. No DNA is given; TCRdb re-called the 5' RACE reads and lists each CDR3 protein once. The table for this sample gives fewer than 550,000 distinct CDR3 sequences. This sequence originates from a human donor with ulcerative colitis or Crohn's disease, or a healthy co-twin of an affected twin (not recorded which). The specimen was blood. The rearrangement links TRBV12-3 or TRBV12-4 to TRBJ2-7; TCRdb selects TRBD1, and the lack of DNA leaves this call unchecked. The CDR3 sequence: CASSLTVSWEQYF.